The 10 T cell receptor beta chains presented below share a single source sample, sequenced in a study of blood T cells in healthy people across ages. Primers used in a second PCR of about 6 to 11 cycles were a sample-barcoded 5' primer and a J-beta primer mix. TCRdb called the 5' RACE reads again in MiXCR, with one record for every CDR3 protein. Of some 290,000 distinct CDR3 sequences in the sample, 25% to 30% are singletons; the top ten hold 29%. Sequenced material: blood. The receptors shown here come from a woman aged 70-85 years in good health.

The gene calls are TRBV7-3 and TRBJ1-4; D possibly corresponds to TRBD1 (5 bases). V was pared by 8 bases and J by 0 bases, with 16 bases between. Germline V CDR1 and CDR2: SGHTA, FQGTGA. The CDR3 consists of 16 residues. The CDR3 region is CASSLRQRATNEKLFF. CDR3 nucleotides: TGTGCCAGCTCTCTTAGACAGCGTGCAACTAATGAAAAACTGTTTTTT.

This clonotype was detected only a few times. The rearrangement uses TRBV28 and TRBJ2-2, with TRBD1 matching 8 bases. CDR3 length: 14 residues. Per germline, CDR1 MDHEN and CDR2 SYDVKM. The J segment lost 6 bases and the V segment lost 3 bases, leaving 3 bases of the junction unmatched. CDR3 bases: TGTGCCAGCAGTTTGGACAGGGTATCCGGGGAGCTGTTTTTT. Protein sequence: CASSLDRVSGELFF.

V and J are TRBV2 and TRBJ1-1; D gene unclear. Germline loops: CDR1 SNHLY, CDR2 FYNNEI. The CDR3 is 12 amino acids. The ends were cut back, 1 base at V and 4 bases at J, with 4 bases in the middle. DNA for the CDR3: TGTGCCAGCAGTGAAGAGCCCACTGAAGCTTTCTTT. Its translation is CASSEEPTEAFF.

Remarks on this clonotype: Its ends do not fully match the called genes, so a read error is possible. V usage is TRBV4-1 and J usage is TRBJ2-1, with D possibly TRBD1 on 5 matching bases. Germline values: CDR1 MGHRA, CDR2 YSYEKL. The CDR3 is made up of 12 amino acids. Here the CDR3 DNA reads TGCGCCAGCAGCCAAGTTAGGGGCGAGCAGTGCTTC. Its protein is CASSQVRGEQCF.

CDR3 amino acids: CSGASGANNEQFF. In DNA form, the CDR3 reads TGCAGCGGTGCTAGCGGGGCGAACAATGAGCAGTTCTTC. The rearrangement uses TRBV29-1 and TRBJ2-5, with 9 bases aligning to TRBD2. The DNA end favors TRBJ2-1, so the J call may be wrong. The CDR3 covers 13 residues. Looked up from germline, CDR1 is SQVTM and CDR2 is ANQGSEA.

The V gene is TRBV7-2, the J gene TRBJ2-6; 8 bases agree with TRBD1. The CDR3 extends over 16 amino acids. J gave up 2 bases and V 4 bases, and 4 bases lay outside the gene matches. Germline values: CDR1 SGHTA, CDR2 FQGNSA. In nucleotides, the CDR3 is TGTGCCAGCAGCTCACGGGACAGGACTGGGGCCAACGTCCTGACTTTC. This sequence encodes CASSSRDRTGANVLTF.

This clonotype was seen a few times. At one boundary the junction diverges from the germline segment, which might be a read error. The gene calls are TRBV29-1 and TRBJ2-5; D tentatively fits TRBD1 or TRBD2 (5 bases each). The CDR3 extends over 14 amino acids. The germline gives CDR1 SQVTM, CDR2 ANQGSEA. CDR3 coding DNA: TGCAGCGTTGATCCACGGGGTAGAGGGGAGACCCAGTGCTTC. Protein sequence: CSVDPRGRGETQCF.

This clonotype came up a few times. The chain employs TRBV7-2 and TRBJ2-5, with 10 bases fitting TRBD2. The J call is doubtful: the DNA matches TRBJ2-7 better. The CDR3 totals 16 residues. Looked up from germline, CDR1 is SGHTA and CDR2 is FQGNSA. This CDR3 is CASSPRIAGGKYEQYF. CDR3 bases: TGTGCCAGCAGCCCCCGAATAGCGGGAGGAAAGTACGAGCAGTACTTC.

CDR3 loop: CASSQEGRGPEQYF. The DNA for the CDR3 is TGTGCCAGCAGCCAAGAGGGAAGGGGCCCCGAGCAGTACTTC. The chain carries TRBV3-1 and TRBJ2-7; D is possibly TRBD1 (5 bases). Germline V lookup: CDR1 LGHDT, CDR2 YNNKEL (reference sequence). The CDR3 runs to 14 residues. Between the trimmed V and J ends, which lost 0 bases and 6 bases, there was a span of 12 bases.

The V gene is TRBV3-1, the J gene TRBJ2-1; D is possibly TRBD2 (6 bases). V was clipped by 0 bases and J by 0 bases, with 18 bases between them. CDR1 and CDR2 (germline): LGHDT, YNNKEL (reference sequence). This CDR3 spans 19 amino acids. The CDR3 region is CASSQDSEGEPSSYNEQFF. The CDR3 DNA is TGTGCCAGCAGCCAAGATTCGGAGGGAGAACCAAGCTCCTACAATGAGCAGTTCTTC.